The 30 T cell receptor beta chains in this list originate from one sample, sequenced in a study of T cell responses to AZD1222 COVID-19 vaccine. Profiled with immunoSEQ multiplex PCR; TCRdb holds only in-frame clones, not every one. Counted here are 130,000 to 150,000 clones, roughly 80% occurring once; the ten biggest clones make up around 4.3%. Source: peripheral blood, taken on day 0 of MenACWY control vaccination. The receptor source for this set is an adult in good health.

The gene calls are TRBV30 and TRBJ1-6; D remains ambiguous. Germline V gene data show CDR1 as GTSNPN and CDR2 as SVGIG (reference sequence). The CDR3 sequence is 15 residues long. V was clipped by 2 bases and J by 7 bases, with 15 bases between them. The CDR3 spells CAWSTTPFRNSPLHF. The DNA of the CDR3 is TGTGCCTGGAGTACAACACCGTTCCGGAATTCACCCCTCCACTTT.

V usage is TRBV6-5 and J usage is TRBJ1-5, with TRBD1 identical over 7 bases. Germline V CDR1 and CDR2: MNHEY, SVGAGI. The CDR3 runs 13 residues. The junction had 6 bases not matched to a gene; V was cut back by 7 bases and J by 6 bases. Here the CDR3 reads CASNPDRAQPQHF. The CDR3 DNA reads as TGTGCCAGCAACCCAGACAGGGCTCAGCCCCAGCATTTT.

V gene TRBV7-2 combines with J gene TRBJ1-2; the match to TRBD1 covers 10 bases. Looked up from germline, CDR1 is SGHTA and CDR2 is FQGNSA. This CDR3 has 17 residues. The trim removed 1 base at V and 4 bases at J, leaving 9 bases unmatched. The CDR3 loop reads CASSLGGRGQGRYGYTF. The CDR3 DNA is TGTGCCAGCAGCTTAGGCGGTCGGGGACAGGGGCGCTATGGCTACACCTTC.

The chain couples TRBV7-8 to TRBJ2-1; TRBD2 aligns across 11 bases. V trimming: 5 bases; J trimming: 5 bases; junction bases outside the gene matches: 17. Germline CDR1 is SGHVS and CDR2 is FQNEAQ. The CDR3 spans 19 residues. CDR3: CASSPRFSGGANDNNEQFF. CDR3 coding DNA: TGTGCCAGCAGCCCCCGTTTTAGCGGGGGGGCGAATGATAACAATGAGCAGTTCTTC.

A word on this clone: A read error may explain this, as a much larger clone is one base away. This chain uses TRBV7-9 with TRBJ1-1; D remains unclear. CDR3 length: 13 amino acids. V lost 0 bases and J lost 0, with 2 bases in between. Germline V gives CDR1 SEHNR, CDR2 FQNEAQ (reference sequence). CDR3: CASSLAMNTEAFF. CDR3 nucleotides: TGTGCCAGCAGCTTAGCAATGAACACTGAAGCTTTCTTT.

The CDR3 sequence is CASISRGPTEAFF. CDR3 nucleotide sequence: TGTGCCAGCATTTCCAGGGGGCCAACTGAAGCTTTCTTT. The chain couples TRBV28 to TRBJ1-1, with 8 nucleotides matching TRBD1. Germline trimming cut 7 bases from V and 5 bases from J; bases unmatched to any gene: 6. This CDR3 comprises 13 residues. Germline assignment: CDR1 MDHEN and CDR2 SYDVKM.

The chain is built from TRBV5-1 and TRBJ1-5; TRBD1 might be the D (6 bases). The CDR3 length is 14 residues. Germline lookup yields CDR1 SGHRS and CDR2 YFSETQ. The V end was cut by 4 bases, the J end by 4 bases, with 12 bases between. The CDR3 DNA follows: TGCGCCAGCAGCCCTCGAGGGGGGAATCAGCCCCAGCATTTT. Translating gives CASSPRGGNQPQHF. The full variable domain, rest sourced from reference TRBV5-1 and TRBJ1-5, is KAGVTQTPRYLIKTRGQQVTLSCSPISGHRSVSWYQQTPGQGLQFLFEYFSETQRNKGNFPGRFSGRQFSNSRSEMNVSTLELGDSALYLCASSPRGGNQPQHFGDGTRLSIL.

The DNA for the CDR3 is TGTGCCAGCTCCCCCCCCGGGGTAGCGCTTCTCACAGATACGCAGTATTTT. Amino acid sequence: CASSPPGVALLTDTQYF. V usage is TRBV27 and J usage is TRBJ2-3, with a tentative D call TRBD2 (5 bases). The germline V gene encodes CDR1 MNHEY and CDR2 SMNVEV (reference sequence). V was clipped by 8 bases and J by 2 bases, with 23 bases between them. This CDR3 is built from 17 residues.

The chain links TRBV6-5 to TRBJ1-5; a weak D match, TRBD1 (6 bases). This CDR3 contains 15 residues. From germline, CDR1 is MNHEY and CDR2 SVGAGI. With 1 base removed from V and 4 bases from J, the gap between germline ends came to 11 bases. This CDR3 is CASSYYAQGNQPQHF. In DNA, the CDR3 is TGTGCCAGCAGTTACTACGCCCAGGGGAATCAGCCCCAGCATTTT.

This chain links TRBV19 with TRBJ1-6; tentatively, D is TRBD1 (5 bases). The V end was cut by 7 bases, the J end by 7 bases, with 17 bases between. The V gene's germline CDR1 is LNHDA and CDR2 SQIVND (reference sequence). The CDR3 has 15 residues. CDR3 region: CASTPGSFENSPLHF. The CDR3 DNA follows: TGTGCCAGTACCCCAGGGTCCTTCGAGAATTCACCCCTCCACTTT.

The rearrangement joins TRBV5-4 to TRBJ1-4, with 7 bases fitting TRBD1. Germline CDR1 SGHNT, CDR2 YYREEE (reference sequence). The CDR3 has 15 amino acids. V gave up 0 bases and J gave up 9 bases; unmatched junction bases: 8. The CDR3 protein is CASSLGTGAVKKLFF. Here the CDR3 DNA reads TGTGCCAGCAGCTTGGGGACAGGCGCAGTAAAAAAACTGTTTTTT.

The rearrangement uses TRBV7-9 and TRBJ2-3; perhaps TRBD2 as D (6 bases). The CDR3 runs to 15 residues. Per the germline V gene, CDR1 is SEHNR and CDR2 is FQNEAQ (reference sequence). Trimming removed 3 bases from V and 0 bases from J, with 10 bases in between. The CDR3, as DNA: TGTGCCAGCAGCTTCCCCGGGACTAGCACAGATACGCAGTATTTT. It is translated as CASSFPGTSTDTQYF.

A single count supports this clone. V usage is TRBV6-5 and J usage is TRBJ2-5; D is undetermined. Germline V gene data show CDR1 as MNHEY and CDR2 as SVGAGI. The CDR3 consists of 12 residues. V was shortened by 10 bases and J by 4 bases, with 13 bases between the two germline ends. DNA of the CDR3: TGTGCCACCAACCCTAGAGTAGAGACCCAGTACTTC. Its translation is CATNPRVETQYF.

The chain uses TRBV4-1 and TRBJ1-1; a weak D match, TRBD1 (6 bases). The V gene lost 3 bases and the J gene lost 3 bases, with 17 bases spanning the gap. Germline values: CDR1 MGHRA, CDR2 YSYEKL. The CDR3 sequence is 16 residues long. The CDR3 sequence: CASSHRPLRGHTEAFF. The DNA for the CDR3 is TGCGCCAGCAGCCACCGTCCTTTGCGGGGGCACACTGAAGCTTTCTTT.

The chain is built from TRBV27 and TRBJ1-4; D is perhaps TRBD1 (6 bases). The germline V gene has CDR1 MNHEY and CDR2 SMNVEV (reference sequence). The CDR3 consists of 14 residues. V was clipped by 4 bases and J by 4 bases, with 10 bases between them. The CDR3 loop reads CASSSGQFNEKLFF. The DNA of the CDR3 is TGTGCCAGCAGTTCCGGACAGTTTAATGAAAAACTGTTTTTT.

J is TRBJ1-2 and V is TRBV19; D perhaps matches TRBD1 (5 bases). The germline V gene has CDR1 LNHDA and CDR2 SQIVND (reference sequence). CDR3 length equals 14 residues. Between the trimmed V and J ends, which lost 3 bases and 2 bases, there was a span of 10 bases. CDR3 coding DNA: TGTGCCAGTAGTATCCGGGGGGACAACTATGGCTACACCTTC. Amino acids: CASSIRGDNYGYTF. Together with reference TRBV19 and TRBJ1-2, the CDR3 gives the full variable domain: DGGITQSPKYLFRKEGQNVTLSCEQNLNHDAMYWYRQDPGQGLRLIYYSQIVNDFQKGDIAEGYSVSREKKESFPLTVTSAQKNPTAFYLCASSIRGDNYGYTFGSGTRLTVV.

The chain has TRBV18 and TRBJ2-7, with 8 bases that match TRBD2. Germline-derived CDR1 and CDR2 are KGHSH and LQKENI. This CDR3 is 17 amino acids long. The ends lost 5 bases at V and 2 bases at J; junction bases unmatched: 14. CDR3 amino acids: CASSKSLGGASPYEQYF. In DNA, the CDR3 is TGTGCCAGCTCAAAATCTCTCGGGGGGGCATCGCCCTACGAGCAGTACTTC.

This rearrangement joins TRBV7-9 to TRBJ2-2, with 9 positions matching TRBD1. The germline V gene has CDR1 SEHNR and CDR2 FQNEAQ (reference sequence). J lost 6 bases, V lost 5 bases, and 7 bases had no gene match. This CDR3 has 15 residues. CDR3 nucleotide sequence: TGTGCCAGCAGCCCCGGGACAGGGAATGCCGGGGAGCTGTTTTTT. It yields the protein CASSPGTGNAGELFF.

V and J are TRBV19 and TRBJ2-3, with D perhaps TRBD2 (5 bases). Trimming took off 3 bases at V and 9 bases at J, with 19 bases between the two ends. Looked up from germline, CDR1 is LNHDA and CDR2 is SQIVND (reference sequence). The CDR3 extends over 15 amino acids. DNA for the CDR3: TGTGCCAGTAGTATGCGGGCCCGGACGCACACGACGCAGTATTTT. It yields the protein CASSMRARTHTTQYF.

The chain carries TRBV14 and TRBJ1-1; D gene uncertain. This CDR3 is 12 amino acids long. Per germline, CDR1 SGHDN and CDR2 FVKESK. V was clipped by 1 base and J by 10 bases, with 10 bases between them. CDR3 protein: CASSQVARRAFF. DNA for the CDR3: TGTGCCAGCAGCCAAGTGGCACGGAGAGCTTTCTTT.

The J gene is TRBJ2-1, the V gene TRBV6-5, with 11 bases aligning to TRBD2. Trimming cost V 6 bases and J 8 bases; bases outside gene matches: 3. CDR1 and CDR2 from the germline V gene are MNHEY and SVGAGI. The CDR3 is 13 residues long. The CDR3 reads CASRLAGVDEQFF. The CDR3 region has the DNA TGTGCCAGCAGACTAGCGGGGGTGGATGAGCAGTTCTTC.

V is TRBV11-2 and J is TRBJ2-3, with D unclear. CDR3 size: 15 residues. Deletions cut 1 base from V and 2 bases from J, with 10 bases between. Germline CDR1 is SGHAT and CDR2 is FQNNGV. The chain's CDR3 is CASSLVGQVTDTQYF. CDR3 in DNA: TGTGCCAGCAGCTTAGTCGGCCAGGTCACAGATACGCAGTATTTT.

This clone was found once. The CDR3 loop is CASSSAGGPRETQYF. The DNA of the CDR3 is TGTGCCAGCAGCTCGGCGGGGGGGCCGCGGGAGACCCAGTACTTC. The rearrangement links TRBV5-4 to TRBJ2-5; TRBD2 matches at 9 bases. The V segment lost 3 bases and the J segment 5 bases; nucleotides outside the gene matches: 8. The CDR3 covers 15 residues. Germline V gives CDR1 SGHNT, CDR2 YYREEE (reference sequence).

The chain is built from TRBV18 and TRBJ2-5; no reliable D call. V shed 0 bases and J shed 4 bases, with 9 bases lying between them. The CDR3 is made up of 14 amino acids. Germline V gives CDR1 KGHSH, CDR2 LQKENI. The CDR3 reads CASSPPSSRETQYF. In DNA, the CDR3 is TGTGCCAGCTCACCACCTTCATCCAGAGAGACCCAGTACTTC.

This chain uses TRBV27 with TRBJ2-3; D ambiguous. Trimming left V 5 bases short and J 0 bases short, with 18 bases between. The CDR3 extends over 17 amino acids. CDR1 is MNHEY and CDR2 is SMNVEV in the germline V gene (reference sequence). This CDR3 reads CASSTRWLTFSTDTQYF. The CDR3 DNA is TGTGCCAGCAGTACTCGGTGGCTGACCTTTAGCACAGATACGCAGTATTTT.

This chain's CDR3 is CATSRDQWASPRREQFF. Written as DNA, the CDR3 is TGTGCCACCAGCAGAGATCAGTGGGCGTCTCCCCGGAGGGAGCAGTTCTTC. The rearrangement uses TRBV15 and TRBJ2-1, with D maybe TRBD2 (5 bases). This CDR3 has 17 amino acids. Germline CDR1 reads LNHNV; CDR2 reads YYDKDF (reference sequence). Trimming stripped 0 bases from V and 10 bases from J, with 22 bases between.

The rearrangement uses TRBV11-2 and TRBJ2-5; D gene uncertain. Per germline, CDR1 SGHAT and CDR2 FQNNGV. CDR3 length: 12 amino acids. Trimming took off 3 bases at V and 0 bases at J, with 2 bases between the two ends. The CDR3 nucleotides are TGTGCCAGCAGCTTTTACCAAGAGACCCAGTACTTC. Its protein product is CASSFYQETQYF. Based on the CDR3 plus reference TRBV11-2 and TRBJ2-5, the full variable domain is EAGVAQSPRYKIIEKRQSVAFWCNPISGHATLYWYQQILGQGPKLLIQFQNNGVVDDSQLPKDRFSAERLKGVDSTLKIQPAKLEDSAVYLCASSFYQETQYFGPGTRLLVL.

This rearrangement joins TRBV28 to TRBJ2-3; a weak D match, TRBD2 (7 bases). Germline loops: CDR1 MDHEN, CDR2 SYDVKM. V was clipped by 3 bases and J by 1 base, with 8 bases between them. This CDR3 region has 14 residues. DNA for the CDR3: TGTGCCAGCAGTTTCGGGGGGCGCACAGATACGCAGTATTTT. This encodes CASSFGGRTDTQYF. The variable domain in full, completed from reference TRBV28 and TRBJ2-3, reads DVKVTQSSRYLVKRTGEKVFLECVQDMDHENMFWYRQDPGLGLRLIYFSYDVKMKEKGDIPEGYSVSREKKERFSLILESASTNQTSMYLCASSFGGRTDTQYFGPGTRLTVL.

This chain uses TRBV5-6 with TRBJ2-5; TRBD2 agrees at 13 bases. The V segment lost 2 bases and the J segment 4 bases; nucleotides outside the gene matches: 2. The CDR3 has 15 amino acids. Per the germline V gene, CDR1 is SGHDT and CDR2 is YYEEEE. CDR3 bases: TGTGCCAGCAGCTTACTAGCGGGGGGGCGAGAGACCCAGTACTTC. Translating it yields CASSLLAGGRETQYF. Complete variable domain (other parts from reference TRBV5-6 and TRBJ2-5): DAGVTQSPTHLIKTRGQQVTLRCSPKSGHDTVSWYQQALGQGPQFIFQYYEEEERQRGNFPDRFSGHQFPNYSSELNVNALLLGDSALYLCASSLLAGGRETQYFGPGTRLLVL.

This clone has a handful of counts. The genes are TRBV2 and TRBJ2-6; the D is unclear. Germline-derived CDR1 and CDR2 are SNHLY and FYNNEI. The CDR3 spans 16 residues. The ends were cut back, 6 bases at V and 2 bases at J, with 14 bases in the middle. CDR3 DNA: TGTGCCAGCAGGACCCCCGCCCGGACTGGGGCCAACGTCCTGACTTTC. This encodes CASRTPARTGANVLTF.